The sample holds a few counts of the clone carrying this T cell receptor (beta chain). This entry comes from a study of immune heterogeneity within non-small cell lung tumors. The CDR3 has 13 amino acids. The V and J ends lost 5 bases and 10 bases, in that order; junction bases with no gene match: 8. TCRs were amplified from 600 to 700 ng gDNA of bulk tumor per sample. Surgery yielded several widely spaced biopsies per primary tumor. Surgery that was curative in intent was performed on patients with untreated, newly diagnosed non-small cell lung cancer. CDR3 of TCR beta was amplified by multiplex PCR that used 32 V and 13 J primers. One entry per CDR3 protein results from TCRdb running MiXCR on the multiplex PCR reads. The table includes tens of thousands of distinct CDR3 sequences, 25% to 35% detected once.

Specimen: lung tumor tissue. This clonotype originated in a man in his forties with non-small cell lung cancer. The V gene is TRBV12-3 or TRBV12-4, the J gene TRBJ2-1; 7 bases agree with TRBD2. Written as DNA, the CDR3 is TGTGCCAGCAGTATTACCGGGACTAACGAGCAGTTCTTC. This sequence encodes CASSITGTNEQFF.